The source of this T cell receptor (beta chain) is a study of siplizumab effects on memory and regulatory T cells. For every sample, 100,000 or so TCR templates were assayed. This table comes from immunoSEQ multiplex PCR, and its TCRdb copy is limited to in-frame clones, with some not included. The repertoire holds about 70,000 clones, over 75% seen once, with approximately 1.7% in the top ten. CDR3 length: 14 residues. The germline gives CDR1 SEHNR, CDR2 FQNEAQ (reference sequence). The germline V and J ends were trimmed by 6 bases and 7 bases, with 15 bases remaining between them. With respect to this clone: Its antigen is not identified.

Broader study findings: Siplizumab significantly reduced alloreactive sequences traceable to unstimulated CD4+ memory cells. No more than a minor fraction of alloreactive clones could be traced back to unstimulated subsets.

The receptor comes from a human donor in good health. The gene calls are TRBV7-9 and TRBJ2-2; D call uncertain. The sequenced material came from Tregs sorted from blood. In DNA, the CDR3 is TGTGCCAGCAGTGAGAGAGGAACACGCGGGGAGCTGTTTTTT. Protein product: CASSERGTRGELFF. Using reference TRBV7-9 and TRBJ2-2 for the parts outside the CDR3, the full variable domain is DTGVSQNPRHKITKRGQNVTFRCDPISEHNRLYWYRQTLGQGPEFLTYFQNEAQLEKSRLLSDRFSAERPKGSFSTLEIQRTEQGDSAMYLCASSERGTRGELFFGEGSRLTVL.